The sample holds one count of the clone carrying this TCR beta chain. No antigen is known for it. The sample comes from a study of blood T cells in healthy people across ages. Overall study results and limits: TCR beta diversity per million T cells fell roughly linearly with age.

Collection of approximately 9.3 milliliters of peripheral blood was performed for each donor. Extraction of total RNA produced a minimum of 5 micrograms from each sample. Primers used in a second PCR of about 7 to 12 cycles were a sample-barcoded 5' primer and a J-beta primer mix. Sequencing recovered at least 2.5 million CDR3-containing paired-end reads from each sample. MiXCR was run by TCRdb on the 5' RACE reads, yielding one entry per CDR3 protein. The table has 1 million to 1.2 million distinct CDR3 sequences, 35% to 40% seen once. What was sequenced was blood. The sequence came from a man younger than 35 in good health.

The CDR3 DNA is TGTGCCAGCACCGTGATAGGGGCGGGGGACACAGATACGCAGTATTTT. Its translation is CASTVIGAGDTDTQYF. This chain links TRBV5-4 with TRBJ2-3, with 7 bases identical to TRBD2. The germline V gene encodes CDR1 SGHNT and CDR2 YYREEE (reference sequence). After removal of 6 bases from V and 2 bases from J, the junction contained 12 bases not matched to a gene. The CDR3 length is 16 residues.